The 17 T cell receptor beta chains below all came from one sample that was sequenced in a study of control samples from healthy donors and cancer patients. Some clones are missing from TCRdb's copy, which holds only in-frame ones; the method was immunoSEQ multiplex PCR. The sample comprises about 94,000 clones, 90% of which are singletons, and about 4% rests with the top ten. Sequenced input: blood. These receptors all stem from a young woman in good health.

Turning to this clone: Other DNA sequences in the same sample also yield this CDR3. The chain links TRBV5-1 to TRBJ1-1, with TRBD1 matching over 7 bases. Trimming removed 1 base from V and 2 bases from J; junction bases left unmatched: 2. The CDR3 is 14 amino acids. Germline loops: CDR1 SGHRS, CDR2 YFSETQ. CDR3 coding DNA: TGCGCCAGCAGCTTGACAGGGGAAAACACTGAAGCTTTCTTT. Its protein is CASSLTGENTEAFF.

The V call is TRBV11-2, the J call TRBJ1-2; no firm D call. There are 12 residues in the CDR3. Germline values: CDR1 SGHAT, CDR2 FQNNGV. V was shortened by 5 bases and J by 5 bases, with 9 bases between the two germline ends. The CDR3 nucleotides read TGTGCCAGCAGCCTATACGGTTATGGCTACACCTTC. It specifies CASSLYGYGYTF.

The V call is TRBV10-2, the J call TRBJ1-4; TRBD1 agrees at 9 bases. Germline lookup yields CDR1 WSHSY and CDR2 SAAADI. The ends lost 4 bases at V and 7 bases at J; junction bases unmatched: 7. The CDR3 is made up of 15 amino acids. The CDR3 protein is CASSAVDRGTEKLFF. In nucleotides, the CDR3 is TGCGCCAGCAGTGCTGTTGACAGGGGGACTGAAAAACTGTTTTTT.

The V gene is TRBV28, the J gene TRBJ1-2, with D possibly matching TRBD1 (5 bases). Trimming left V 4 bases short and J 8 bases short, with 20 bases between. This CDR3 contains 15 residues. In germline, CDR1 is MDHEN, CDR2 SYDVKM. The chain's CDR3 is CASSSSNGARRGYTF. DNA for the CDR3: TGTGCCAGCAGTTCCTCCAACGGGGCCCGCCGGGGCTACACCTTC.

The chain links TRBV19 to TRBJ2-3; D may be TRBD1 or TRBD2 (5 bases each). Trimming cost V 6 bases and J 3 bases, with 16 bases left between them. The CDR3 is made up of 15 amino acids. Germline V lookup: CDR1 LNHDA, CDR2 SQIVND (reference sequence). The CDR3 DNA follows: TGTGCCAGTAGCCCGACCGGGACGGGAACAGATACGCAGTATTTT. It is translated as CASSPTGTGTDTQYF.

The rearrangement uses TRBV2 and TRBJ1-2, with D perhaps TRBD1 (5 bases). Looked up from germline, CDR1 is SNHLY and CDR2 is FYNNEI. The CDR3 runs 13 residues. V lost 2 bases and J 5 bases, leaving 9 bases between the germline ends. The CDR3 coding sequence is TGTGCCAGCAGTGAACCAGGACAATATGGCTACACCTTC. This encodes CASSEPGQYGYTF.

The rearrangement uses TRBV7-9 and TRBJ1-6; TRBD1 is a possible D gene (5 bases). CDR1 and CDR2 from the germline V gene are SEHNR and FQNEAQ (reference sequence). Trimming shortened V by 6 bases and J by 5 bases, and 14 bases separated the two germline ends. This CDR3 region has 15 residues. CDR3: CASRPGTSDNSPLHF. The CDR3 DNA reads TGTGCCAGCAGGCCCGGGACTTCCGATAATTCACCCCTCCACTTT.

J is TRBJ2-7 and V is TRBV7-2; 12 nucleotides line up with TRBD2. V lost 5 bases to trimming and J lost 7 bases; unmatched junction nucleotides: 9. The germline CDR1 and CDR2 sequences are SGHTA and FQGNSA. The CDR3 sequence is 15 residues long. The CDR3 sequence is CASSQTSGGPWEQYF. The CDR3 nucleotides read TGTGCCAGCAGCCAAACTAGCGGGGGGCCGTGGGAGCAGTACTTC.

This clone was picked up one time. The chain carries TRBV11-2 and TRBJ2-7; 11 bases match TRBD2. The CDR3 extends over 16 amino acids. Germline CDR1 SGHAT, CDR2 FQNNGV. Trimming at V came to 5 bases and at J to 4 bases, leaving 10 bases not matched to a gene. DNA of the CDR3: TGTGCCAGCAGCGCGAGGCTAGCGGGGGGCGCTTACGAGCAGTACTTC. Residues: CASSARLAGGAYEQYF. The entire variable domain, with the rest obtained from reference TRBV11-2 and TRBJ2-7, is as follows: EAGVAQSPRYKIIEKRQSVAFWCNPISGHATLYWYQQILGQGPKLLIQFQNNGVVDDSQLPKDRFSAERLKGVDSTLKIQPAKLEDSAVYLCASSARLAGGAYEQYFGPGTRLTVT.

The rearrangement uses TRBV2 and TRBJ2-7, with 8 bases aligning to TRBD2. The CDR3 loop spans 15 amino acids. The ends lost 3 bases at V and 4 bases at J; junction bases unmatched: 8. Germline CDR1 reads SNHLY; CDR2 reads FYNNEI. Here the CDR3 DNA reads TGTGCCAGCAGTGACGTTCGCGGGGGGATATACGAGCAGTACTTC. Translating gives CASSDVRGGIYEQYF.

The chain uses TRBV21-1 and TRBJ2-7; the table assigns TRBD2, which was not confirmed against the DNA. TRBV21-1 represents a pseudogene. The CDR3 contains 19 residues. CDR3 bases: TGTGCCAGCAGCCAGAAAGAGTTCTATAGCGGGGGTCCTTCCTACGAGCAGTACTTC. Protein sequence: CASSQKEFYSGGPSYEQYF.

CDR3 sequence: CASSRGWNSPLHF. The CDR3 DNA follows: TGTGCCAGCAGTAGGGGTTGGAATTCACCCCTCCACTTT. The chain carries TRBV2 and TRBJ1-6; maybe TRBD1 (5 bases). The CDR3 has 13 residues. Germline V gene data show CDR1 as SNHLY and CDR2 as FYNNEI. Trimming removed 5 bases from V and 7 bases from J, with 9 bases in between.

This clone was counted only a few times. The chain joins TRBV14 to TRBJ1-3, with unresolved D. The CDR3 length is 16 residues. Per the germline V gene, CDR1 is SGHDN and CDR2 is FVKESK. Trimming pared 0 bases from V and 10 bases from J, leaving 19 bases between. CDR3 DNA: TGTGCCAGCAGCCAAGATAATAAGTGGTGTTTTTTTACCATATATTTT. Translation: CASSQDNKWCFFTIYF.

This chain uses TRBV6-5 with TRBJ1-1; no definite D call. CDR1 is MNHEY and CDR2 is SVGAGI in the germline V gene. CDR3 length: 15 residues. V lost 0 bases, J lost 2 bases, and 10 bases lay in between. CDR3 in DNA: TGTGCCAGCAGTTACTCGAGATACAGTAACACTGAAGCTTTCTTT. It is translated as CASSYSRYSNTEAFF.

CDR3: CASSLAQYSYEQYF. In DNA form, the CDR3 reads TGTGCCAGCAGTTTGGCGCAGTACTCCTACGAGCAGTACTTC. This sequence joins TRBV27 and TRBJ2-7; D ambiguous. This CDR3 comprises 14 residues. Per germline, CDR1 MNHEY and CDR2 SMNVEV (reference sequence). The V gene lost 3 bases and the J gene lost 0 bases, with 9 bases spanning the gap.

In this sample, this clone is large. The V gene is TRBV9, the J gene TRBJ2-1, with 7 bases fitting TRBD2. The J segment lost 3 bases and the V segment lost 0 bases, leaving 9 bases of the junction unmatched. This CDR3 spans 17 amino acids. The V gene's germline CDR1 is SGDLS and CDR2 YYNGEE. The DNA of the CDR3 is TGTGCCAGCAGCGTAGTAGACTGGGGGGGTATCTACAATGAGCAGTTCTTC. It specifies CASSVVDWGGIYNEQFF.

CDR3: CASSLIYEQYF. The CDR3 DNA reads as TGTGCCAGCAGTCTTATCTACGAGCAGTACTTC. V is TRBV2 and J is TRBJ2-7, with D unclear. Looked up from germline, CDR1 is SNHLY and CDR2 is FYNNEI. The germline V and J ends were trimmed by 5 bases and 3 bases, with 5 bases remaining between them. The CDR3 sequence is 11 residues long.